The 16 T cell receptor beta chains below all came from one sample that was sequenced in a study of T-cell reconstitution after alpha-beta-depleted transplantation in children. Preparation of the TCRbeta library was carried out with unique molecular identifiers. TCRdb ran MiXCR on the PCR reads and lists one entry per CDR3 protein. The table shows around 90,000 distinct CDR3 sequences, with about 14% occurring only once. The specimen was PBMCs, mostly from graft donor cells, collected 180 days after TCRalphabeta/CD19-depleted stem cell transplant. The receptors here all came from a male patient between 2 and 10 years old who had a stem cell transplant for acute lymphoblastic leukemia, so the T cells may come from the graft donor.

In the case of this clonotype: One base away lies a much larger clone, so this may be a sequencing read error. J is TRBJ1-5 and V is TRBV5-1; D not certain. The CDR3 has 18 amino acids. The germline V and J ends were trimmed by 0 bases and 5 bases, with 21 bases remaining between them. Per germline, CDR1 SGHRS and CDR2 YFSETQ. CDR3 amino acids: CASSLDDWASAPYQPQHF. The DNA of the CDR3 is TGCGCCAGCAGCTTGGACGACTGGGCCTCCGCACCGTATCAGCCCCAGCATTTT.

The rearrangement uses TRBV6-2 or TRBV6-3 and TRBJ2-5; D gene ambiguous. V was shortened by 2 bases and J by 6 bases, with 7 bases between the two germline ends. The CDR3 covers 12 residues. The V gene's germline CDR1 is MNHEY and CDR2 SVGEGT. CDR3 residues: CASSYRAQTQYF. Here the CDR3 DNA reads TGTGCCAGCAGTTACAGGGCGCAGACCCAGTACTTC.

V usage is TRBV21-1 and J usage is TRBJ2-7. TRBV21-1 is given as a pseudogene. The CDR3 is 15 amino acids. CDR3 amino acids: CASSKGRNLPYEQYF. CDR3 DNA sequence: TGTGCCAGCAGCAAAGGTCGGAATCTCCCCTACGAGCAGTACTTC.

This clonotype was counted between two and nine times. The chain combines TRBV18 with TRBJ2-7; D gene ambiguous. V was shortened by 6 bases and J by 2 bases, with 14 bases between the two germline ends. CDR3 length: 14 residues. Germline CDR1 and CDR2: KGHSH and LQKENI. This CDR3 reads CASSLYEETYEQYF. CDR3 DNA: TGTGCCAGCTCCCTTTACGAGGAGACCTACGAGCAGTACTTC.

The table lists this clonotype with a few counts. The CDR3 bases are TGCGCCAGCAGCCAAGGTCTAGCGGGGGGGCGGCGCTCCTACAATGAGCAGTTCTTC. The encoded protein is CASSQGLAGGRRSYNEQFF. This chain links TRBV4-3 with TRBJ2-1, with 12 bases matching TRBD2. Germline lookup yields CDR1 LGHNA and CDR2 YSLEER. V dropped 1 base and J dropped 0; count of bases not matched to a gene: 7. The CDR3 has 19 amino acids.

The chain carries TRBV20-1 and TRBJ1-2; D is perhaps TRBD1 (5 bases). Germline CDR1 and CDR2: DFQATT and SNEGSKA (reference sequence). This CDR3 comprises 15 residues. V was cut by 5 bases and J by 3 bases, with 19 bases left in between. CDR3 loop: CSAGGLLGGDYGYTF. The CDR3 region has the DNA TGCAGTGCTGGCGGACTGCTCGGAGGGGACTATGGCTACACCTTC.

The genes are TRBV24-1 and TRBJ1-3; D uncertain. V shed 4 bases and J shed 9 bases, with 9 bases lying between them. CDR3 length equals 12 residues. Germline V gives CDR1 KGHDR, CDR2 SFDVKD. This CDR3 is CATSDPGGTIYF. The CDR3 DNA is TGTGCCACCAGTGACCCCGGAGGCACCATATATTTT.

This clonotype was seen a handful of times. This rearrangement joins TRBV27 to TRBJ2-7; 7 bases are shared with TRBD1. CDR1 and CDR2 from the germline V gene are MNHEY and SMNVEV (reference sequence). The CDR3 has 15 residues. V trimming: 6 bases; J trimming: 6 bases; junction bases outside the gene matches: 14. The DNA for the CDR3 is TGTGCCAGCAGCCCAGGGGGATACAGTTTGGGCGAGCAGTACTTC. It specifies CASSPGGYSLGEQYF.

This clonotype was detected many times. The V call is TRBV7-2, the J call TRBJ2-1, with 8 bases aligning to TRBD2. With V trimmed by 4 bases and J by 6 bases, 8 bases remained unmatched. Germline loops: CDR1 SGHTA, CDR2 FQGNSA. This CDR3 has 15 residues. The CDR3 loop is CASSSAGTRGNEQFF. CDR3 coding DNA: TGTGCCAGCAGCTCGGCCGGGACTAGGGGCAATGAGCAGTTCTTC.

This clonotype was observed at least ten times. The chain recombines TRBV10-3 with TRBJ1-6; TRBD1 matches 7 bases. The CDR3 has 16 amino acids. Germline V gene data show CDR1 as ENHRY and CDR2 as SYGVKD. Losses at the gene ends were 8 bases for V and 0 bases for J; bases not matched to a gene: 7. CDR3 bases: TGTGCCATCGGTACAGGGGCGAGCTCCTATAATTCACCCCTCCACTTT. It codes for CAIGTGASSYNSPLHF.

V usage is TRBV24-1 and J usage is TRBJ1-5, with D possibly matching TRBD1 (5 bases). Germline-derived CDR1 and CDR2 are KGHDR and SFDVKD. V dropped 3 bases and J dropped 2 bases, with 19 bases sitting between them. The CDR3 contains 18 residues. The CDR3 here is CATSDKGARASGNQPQHF. DNA of the CDR3: TGTGCCACCAGTGATAAAGGGGCCAGGGCATCTGGCAATCAGCCCCAGCATTTT.

This CDR3 reads CASSLTGQGALETQYF. CDR3 nucleotide sequence: TGTGCCAGCAGTTTAACTGGACAGGGGGCTTTGGAGACCCAGTACTTC. The V and J genes are TRBV27 and TRBJ2-5; 11 nucleotides line up with TRBD1. In germline, CDR1 is MNHEY, CDR2 SMNVEV (reference sequence). The CDR3 length is 16 residues. V dropped 2 bases and J dropped 5; count of bases not matched to a gene: 7.

The chain has TRBV7-9 and TRBJ2-2; D remains unclear. This CDR3 region has 11 residues. In germline, CDR1 is SEHNR, CDR2 FQNEAQ (reference sequence). V gave up 7 bases and J gave up 7 bases, with 7 bases separating them. The DNA for the CDR3 is TGTGCCAGCACCTACAGCGGGGAGCTGTTTTTT. This sequence encodes CASTYSGELFF. Supplemented by reference TRBV7-9 and TRBJ2-2, the full variable domain reads DTGVSQNPRHKITKRGQNVTFRCDPISEHNRLYWYRQTLGQGPEFLTYFQNEAQLEKSRLLSDRFSAERPKGSFSTLEIQRTEQGDSAMYLCASTYSGELFFGEGSRLTVL.

This clonotype has just a few counts. J is TRBJ2-5 and V is TRBV20-1; D may correspond to TRBD1 or TRBD2 (6 bases each). CDR1 DFQATT and CDR2 SNEGSKA come from the germline V gene (reference sequence). The CDR3 is 15 residues long. V was pared by 2 bases and J by 1 base, with 14 bases between. CDR3 region: CSARRGASPQETQYF. In DNA, the CDR3 is TGCAGTGCTAGAAGGGGGGCCAGCCCCCAAGAGACCCAGTACTTC.

The chain has TRBV3-1 and TRBJ1-1, with D tentatively TRBD1 (5 bases). Germline CDR1 is LGHDT and CDR2 is YNNKEL (reference sequence). V lost 3 bases and J 1 base, leaving 9 bases between the germline ends. The CDR3 has 14 residues. The CDR3, as DNA: TGTGCCAGCAGCCATAACGACAGGAACACTGAAGCTTTCTTT. As protein: CASSHNDRNTEAFF. The variable domain in full, completed from reference TRBV3-1 and TRBJ1-1, reads DTAVSQTPKYLVTQMGNDKSIKCEQNLGHDTMYWYKQDSKKFLKIMFSYNNKELIINETVPNRFSPKSPDKAHLNLHINSLELGDSAVYFCASSHNDRNTEAFFGQGTRLTVV.

The CDR3 sequence is CASRMGYRGGNEQFF. CDR3 in DNA: TGTGCCAGCAGGATGGGATACAGGGGTGGGAATGAGCAGTTCTTC. The chain combines TRBV2 with TRBJ2-1; 7 positions match TRBD1. V shed 6 bases and J 7 bases; nucleotides not matched to a gene: 12. The CDR3 is 15 amino acids. Looked up from germline, CDR1 is SNHLY and CDR2 is FYNNEI.